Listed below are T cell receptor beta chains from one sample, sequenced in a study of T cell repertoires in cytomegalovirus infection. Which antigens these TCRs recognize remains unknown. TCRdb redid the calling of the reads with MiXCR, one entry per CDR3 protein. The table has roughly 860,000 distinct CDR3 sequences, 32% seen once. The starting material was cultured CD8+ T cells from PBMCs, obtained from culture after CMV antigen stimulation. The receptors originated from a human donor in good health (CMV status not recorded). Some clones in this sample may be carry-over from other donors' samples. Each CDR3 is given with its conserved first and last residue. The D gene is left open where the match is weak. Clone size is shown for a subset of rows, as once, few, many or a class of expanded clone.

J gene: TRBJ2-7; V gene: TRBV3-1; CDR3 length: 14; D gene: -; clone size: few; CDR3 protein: CASSLGQNSYEQYF; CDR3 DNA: TGTGCCAGCAGCCTAGGACAGAACTCCTACGAGCAGTACTTC
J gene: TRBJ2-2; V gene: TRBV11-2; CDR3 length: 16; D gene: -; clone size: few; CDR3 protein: CASSPWGAKTTGELFF; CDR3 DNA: TGTGCCAGCAGCCCGTGGGGGGCGAAGACGACCGGGGAGCTGTTTTTT
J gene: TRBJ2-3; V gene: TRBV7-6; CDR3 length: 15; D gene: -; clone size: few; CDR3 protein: CASSLEGTGTDTQYF; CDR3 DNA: TGTGCCAGCAGCTTAGAGGGGACCGGCACAGATACGCAGTATTTT
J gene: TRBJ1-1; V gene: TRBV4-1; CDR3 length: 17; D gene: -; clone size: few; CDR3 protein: CASSQEGLGVGNTEAFF; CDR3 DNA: TGCGCCAGCAGCCAAGAGGGTCTAGGAGTTGGGAACACTGAAGCTTTCTTT
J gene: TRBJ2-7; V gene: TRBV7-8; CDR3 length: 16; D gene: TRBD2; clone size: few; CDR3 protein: CASSLDFLAGLYEQYF; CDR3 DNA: TGTGCCAGCAGCTTAGATTTCCTAGCGGGGCTTTACGAGCAGTACTTC
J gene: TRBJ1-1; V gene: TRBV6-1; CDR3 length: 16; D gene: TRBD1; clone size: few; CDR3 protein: CASKYLGQGVNTEAFF; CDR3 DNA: TGTGCCAGCAAATATTTAGGACAGGGGGTTAACACTGAAGCTTTCTTT
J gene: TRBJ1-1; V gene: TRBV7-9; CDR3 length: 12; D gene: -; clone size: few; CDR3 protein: CASDDGNTEAFF; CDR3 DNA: TGTGCCAGTGATGACGGCAACACTGAAGCTTTCTTT
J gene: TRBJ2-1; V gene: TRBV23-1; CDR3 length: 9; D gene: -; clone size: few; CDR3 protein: CARELKAIF; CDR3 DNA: TGCGCCAGGGAACTAAAGGCGATCTTC
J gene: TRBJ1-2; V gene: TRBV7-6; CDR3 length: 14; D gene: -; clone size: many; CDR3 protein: CASSSPGESYGYTF; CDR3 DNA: TGTGCCAGCAGCTCCCCTGGGGAGAGCTATGGCTACACCTTC
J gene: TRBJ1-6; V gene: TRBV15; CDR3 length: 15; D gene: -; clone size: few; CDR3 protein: CATRNRDKKNSPLHF; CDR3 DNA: TGTGCCACCAGGAACCGGGACAAGAAGAATTCACCCCTCCACTTT
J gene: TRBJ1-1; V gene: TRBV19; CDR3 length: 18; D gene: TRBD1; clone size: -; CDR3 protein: CASNRQGNKEIMNTEAFF; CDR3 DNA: TGTGCCAGTAACCGACAGGGGAACAAAGAAATCATGAACACTGAAGCTTTCTTT
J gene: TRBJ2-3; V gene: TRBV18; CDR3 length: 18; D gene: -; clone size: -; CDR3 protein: CASSPRERGGTSTDTQYF; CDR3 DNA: TGTGCCAGCTCACCCCGAGAGAGGGGGGGAACTAGCACAGATACGCAGTATTTT
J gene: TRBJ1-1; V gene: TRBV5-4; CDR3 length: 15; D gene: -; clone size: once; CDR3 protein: CASSLAPLGSTEAFF; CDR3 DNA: TGTGCCAGCAGCTTGGCCCCCCTGGGGTCCACTGAAGCTTTCTTT
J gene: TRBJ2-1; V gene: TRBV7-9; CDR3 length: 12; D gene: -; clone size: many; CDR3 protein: CASSLGRREQFF; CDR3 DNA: TGTGCCAGCAGCCTCGGCCGCCGGGAGCAGTTCTTC
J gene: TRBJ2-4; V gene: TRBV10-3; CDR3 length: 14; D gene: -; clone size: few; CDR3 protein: CAISESEGADIQYF; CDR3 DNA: TGTGCCATCAGTGAGTCGGAGGGGGCGGACATTCAGTACTTC
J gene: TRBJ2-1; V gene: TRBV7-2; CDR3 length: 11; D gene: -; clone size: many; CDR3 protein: CASSSGHEQFF; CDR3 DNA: TGTGCCAGCAGCTCGGGACACGAGCAGTTCTTC
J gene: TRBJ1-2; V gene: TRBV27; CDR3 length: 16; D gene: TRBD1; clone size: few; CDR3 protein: CASSFGTGAGNYGYTF; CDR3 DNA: TGTGCCAGCAGTTTTGGGACAGGGGCAGGGAACTATGGCTACACCTTC
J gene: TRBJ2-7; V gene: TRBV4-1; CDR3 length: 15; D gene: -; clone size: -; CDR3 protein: CASSQGRAAGASHYF; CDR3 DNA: TGCGCCAGCAGCCAAGGTCGAGCGGCAGGGGCGAGCCATTACTTC
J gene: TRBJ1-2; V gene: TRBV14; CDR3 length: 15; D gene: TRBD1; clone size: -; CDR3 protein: CASSQVGTGLYGYTF; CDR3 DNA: TGTGCCAGCAGCCAAGTCGGGACAGGGCTCTATGGCTACACCTTC
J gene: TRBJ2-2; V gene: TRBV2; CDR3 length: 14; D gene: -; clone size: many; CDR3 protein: CASSSGPSSRELFF; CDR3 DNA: TGTGCCAGCAGTTCCGGGCCATCTAGTCGGGAGCTGTTTTTT
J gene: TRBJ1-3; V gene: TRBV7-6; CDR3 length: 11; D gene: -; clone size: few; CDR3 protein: CASSLGEGIYF; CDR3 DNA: TGTGCCAGCAGCTTAGGCGAGGGCATATATTTT
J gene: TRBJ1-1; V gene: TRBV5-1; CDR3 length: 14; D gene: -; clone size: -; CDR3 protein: CASSLAGGTLEAFF; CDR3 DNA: TGCGCCAGCAGCTTGGCCGGAGGGACCCTTGAAGCTTTCTTT
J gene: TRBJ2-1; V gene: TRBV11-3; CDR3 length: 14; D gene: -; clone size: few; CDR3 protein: CASSLGELYNEQFF; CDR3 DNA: TGTGCCAGCAGCTTAGGTGAATTGTACAATGAGCAGTTCTTC
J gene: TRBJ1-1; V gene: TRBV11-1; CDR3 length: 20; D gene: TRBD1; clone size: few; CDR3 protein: CASSLVLHRDSGFFSTEAFF; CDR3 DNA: TGTGCCAGCAGCTTAGTGCTACATAGGGACAGCGGATTTTTCAGCACTGAAGCTTTCTTT
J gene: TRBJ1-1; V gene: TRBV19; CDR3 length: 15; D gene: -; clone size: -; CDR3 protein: CASSMFSDWNTEAFF; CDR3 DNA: TGTGCCAGTAGTATGTTTTCCGATTGGAACACTGAAGCTTTCTTT
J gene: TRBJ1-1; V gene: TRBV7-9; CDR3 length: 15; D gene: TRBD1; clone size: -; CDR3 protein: CASSWPDRDSTEAFF; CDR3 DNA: TGTGCCAGCAGCTGGCCGGACAGGGATTCCACTGAAGCTTTCTTT
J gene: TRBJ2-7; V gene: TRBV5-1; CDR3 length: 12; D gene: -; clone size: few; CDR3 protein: CASSRDTRELYF; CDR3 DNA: TGCGCCAGCAGCCGCGATACCCGAGAGCTGTACTTC